This T cell receptor beta chain derives from a study of early T cells in non-severe SARS-CoV-2 infection. Germline V gives CDR1 MNHEY, CDR2 SVGEGT. CDR3 length: 15 residues. The V gene lost 5 bases and the J gene lost 0 bases, with 14 bases spanning the gap. The TCR library protocol attached unique molecular identifiers to the individual cDNA molecules. TCRdb re-derived calls from the 5' RACE reads in MiXCR, one entry per CDR3 protein. The data contain about 99,000 distinct CDR3 sequences, 16% of them seen just once; the ten biggest clones take up 1.3%. This clonotype was counted a few times. The chain combines TRBV6-2 or TRBV6-3 with TRBJ2-7, with D possibly called TRBD1 or TRBD2 (5 bases each). Input material: whole blood. The sequence derives from an adult who was a healthcare worker with PCR-confirmed SARS-CoV-2 infection or an uninfected control (not recorded which). CDR3 nucleotide sequence: TGTGCCAGCAGTATAGGGACGGTGAGCTCCTACGAGCAGTACTTC. Protein sequence: CASSIGTVSSYEQYF.